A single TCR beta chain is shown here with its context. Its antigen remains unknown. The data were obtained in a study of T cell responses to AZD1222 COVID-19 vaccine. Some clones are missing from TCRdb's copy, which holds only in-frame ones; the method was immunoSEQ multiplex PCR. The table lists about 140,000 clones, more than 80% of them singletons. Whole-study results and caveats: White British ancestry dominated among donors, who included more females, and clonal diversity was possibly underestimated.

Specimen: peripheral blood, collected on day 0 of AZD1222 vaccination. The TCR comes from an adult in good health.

CDR3 region: CASSQERIGGYEQYF. CDR3 bases: TGTGCCAGCAGCCAAGAAAGGATTGGGGGCTACGAGCAGTACTTC. This sequence joins TRBV4-2 and TRBJ2-7; tentatively, D is TRBD1 or TRBD2 (5 bases each). Trimming took off 0 bases at V and 3 bases at J, with 12 bases between the two ends. Germline lookup yields CDR1 LGHNA and CDR2 YNFKEQ. The CDR3 loop spans 15 amino acids.